This TCR beta chain was observed in a study of cytomegalovirus exposure and HLA in healthy donors. Study outcomes and limitations: In an earlier analysis, most TCR beta V segments were productive about 87% or about 30% of the time. The study had only CMV serostatus as immune exposure information. Among TCR sequences, most were rare, though some public TCRs appeared in many donors.

Between the trimmed V and J ends, which lost 5 bases and 5 bases, there was a span of 9 bases. The CDR3 covers 12 residues. Germline V gives CDR1 SGHAT, CDR2 FQDESV (reference sequence). Worth noting for this clone: What it binds is not known.

The PCR ran on 60 Vbeta and 13 Jbeta primers. Only in-frame clones appear in the TCRdb table, and some are missing; sequencing was by immunoSEQ multiplex PCR. The listing records 130,000 to 150,000 clones. The V call is TRBV11-1, the J call TRBJ1-1; D is undetermined. This clonotype was obtained from a male donor in good health and CMV-seronegative. The specimen sequenced was PBMCs. The CDR3 is CASSRTLTEAFF. The CDR3 DNA reads TGTGCCAGCAGCCGTACTCTAACTGAAGCTTTCTTT.